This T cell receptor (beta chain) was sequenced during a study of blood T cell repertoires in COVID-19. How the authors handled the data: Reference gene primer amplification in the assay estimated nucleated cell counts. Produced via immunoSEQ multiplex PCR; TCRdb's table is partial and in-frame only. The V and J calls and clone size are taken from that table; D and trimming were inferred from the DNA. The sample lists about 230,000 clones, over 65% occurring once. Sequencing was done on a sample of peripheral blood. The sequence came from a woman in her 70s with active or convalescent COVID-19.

The CDR3 sequence is CASSSTGGQETQYF. The CDR3, as DNA: TGCGCCAGCAGCTCCACAGGGGGACAAGAGACCCAGTACTTC. The J gene is TRBJ2-5, the V gene TRBV5-1; 8 bases agree with TRBD1. From germline, CDR1 is SGHRS and CDR2 YFSETQ. The CDR3 totals 14 residues. The ends lost 3 bases at V and 2 bases at J; junction bases unmatched: 3.